This entry describes one TCR beta chain. Its antigen is unidentified. The entry originates in a study of cytomegalovirus exposure and HLA in healthy donors. The study, taken as a whole, reports: The study labeled more than 150 TCR beta chains cytomegalovirus-associated. Immune exposure information comprised only CMV serostatus.

PCR involved 60 Vbeta and 13 Jbeta primers. Original data processing: Later reanalysis found around 84 million unique TCR beta chains, around 11 million of them shared. Profiled with immunoSEQ multiplex PCR; TCRdb holds only in-frame clones, not every one. The V and J calls and clone size come from that table; D and trimming were worked out from the DNA. The sample contains over 150,000 clones, approximately 80% of which appear only once. The sample was PBMCs. The clonotype originates from a middle-aged woman in good health and CMV-seropositive.

The CDR3 nucleotides are TGTGCCAGTAGTGGGAGGGGTAATTCACCCCTCCACTTT. Protein sequence: CASSGRGNSPLHF. The chain is built from TRBV19 and TRBJ1-6, with D possibly matching TRBD1 (5 bases). CDR1 LNHDA and CDR2 SQIVND come from the germline V gene (reference sequence). There are 13 residues in the CDR3. Trimming took off 5 bases at V and 6 bases at J, with 8 bases between the two ends.